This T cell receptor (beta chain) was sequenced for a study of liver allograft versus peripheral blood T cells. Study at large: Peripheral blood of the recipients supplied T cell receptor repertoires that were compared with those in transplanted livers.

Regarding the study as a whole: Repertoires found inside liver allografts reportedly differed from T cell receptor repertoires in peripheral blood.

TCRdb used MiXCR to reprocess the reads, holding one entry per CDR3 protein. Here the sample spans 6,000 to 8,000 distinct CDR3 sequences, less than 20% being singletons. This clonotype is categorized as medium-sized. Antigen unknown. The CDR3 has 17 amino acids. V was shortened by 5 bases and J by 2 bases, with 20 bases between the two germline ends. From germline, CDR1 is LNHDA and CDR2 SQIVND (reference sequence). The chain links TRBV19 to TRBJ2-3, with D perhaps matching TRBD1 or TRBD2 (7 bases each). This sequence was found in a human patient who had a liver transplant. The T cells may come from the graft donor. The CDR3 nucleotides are TGTGCCAGTAGTTCGATTTTGGGAGGGGGCTTCACAGATACGCAGTATTTT. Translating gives CASSSILGGGFTDTQYF.